This paragraph covers one T cell receptor beta chain sequence. Its cognate antigen has yet to be identified. No base quality information exists; no much larger clone differs at one position. The donors were healthy, HIV-negative adults with no recently reported acute infections or vaccinations. Every donor was a Caucasian adult residing in Nashville, Tennessee, USA. In the unsorted samples, roughly 90 million PBMCs were counted, and genomic DNA was extracted using the QIAamp DNA Blood Mini kit. Blood was obtained by leukapheresis, after which PBMCs were separated by Ficoll-Histopaque density gradient centrifugation and cryopreserved in liquid nitrogen vapor phase. The data were taken from a study of shared clonotypes between healthy human individuals (dated by TCRdb to the early 2020s). Background on the whole study: The cohort included three men and a couple of women between 18 and 49 years of age. To estimate repertoire size and how much clonotypes are shared between individuals, the study performed deep sequencing of blood TCR repertoires from roughly five healthy adults. Libraries were prepared and TCR repertoires were sequenced by different laboratories using diverse techniques, in order to increase sequencing depth and limit assay-specific biases. Leukapheresis yielded between about 0.8 and 9.5 billion PBMCs per donor.

What the work shows at the level of the full study, not this receptor alone: Only blood was sampled, and tissue TCR repertoires likely differ from those in blood. The small number of donors limited the genetic and exposure-history diversity represented. Based on pairwise subsampling, the degree of clonotype sharing among donors was expected to be affected by sequencing depth.

Based on the germline V gene (reference sequence), the CDR1 and CDR2 sequences are GTSNPN and SVGIG. V is reduced by 5 bases and J by 0 bases, leaving a spacing of 11 bases between them. The cysteine opens and the phenylalanine closes a CDR3 of 14 amino acids. Only CDR3 DNA is held: 42 bases, read in frame from base 1. Using the deep immunoSEQ assay, multiplex PCR amplified TCR CDR3 regions from genomic DNA. Extracted genomic DNA from each cell subset was distributed evenly across all wells of several immunoSEQ 96-well plates, and each plate was treated as a replicate. For unsorted PBMC, each replicate PCR was loaded with about 270 ng genomic DNA, equivalent to about 33,000 T cell genomes. Ten immunoSEQ deep assay plates were used to sequence unsorted PBMC genomic DNA. Purified libraries were measured with a Qubit 3.0 fluorometer, size-checked on a Bioanalyzer 2100, and measured again with the KAPA Library Quantification kit. A separate single-read 150-cycle Illumina NextSeq 550 flow cell was used to sequence each immunoSEQ 96-well plate. The authors processed their data as follows. The immunoSEQ output contained only junctional sequences without quality scores, so filtering could not match that applied to full-length reads. To assign V/J genes and CDR3, sequences were annotated using PyIR, a Python wrapper for IgBLAST v1.9, with IMGT germline references. Reads were removed for weak V/J assignments (E-value above 1e-6), missing CDR3, stop codons, out-of-frame junctions, or ambiguous translated residues. A V3J clonotype was defined by an identical inferred V gene, J gene, and CDR3 amino acid sequence. To compute the percentage overlap between repertoires, the number of shared unique clonotypes was divided by the size of the smaller repertoire. Repertoire richness was assessed with RTK rarefaction, the Chao1 estimator, and Recon v2.1 estimates of unobserved clonotypes. TCRdb re-hosts the immuneACCESS table, in-frame sequences only. Its copies lack some clones; in the studies checked, an unresolved V gene accounts for under half of them, and the cause for the rest is not known. V and J calls and clone size are copied from that table; D and trimming were computed from the DNA. The sample table holds roughly 490,000 clones, of which about three quarters were seen once. The ten largest make up over 10% of the sample.

Here the chain combines TRBV30 and TRBJ2-1; the D gene remains uncertain. The source of this sequence is a woman between 40 and 50 years old in good health. Some clones in this sample may be carry-over from other donors' samples. Material: PBMCs. The CDR3 is CAWGWVDSYNEQFF. The DNA is as follows: TGTGCCTGGGGATGGGTAGACTCCTACAATGAGCAGTTCTTC.